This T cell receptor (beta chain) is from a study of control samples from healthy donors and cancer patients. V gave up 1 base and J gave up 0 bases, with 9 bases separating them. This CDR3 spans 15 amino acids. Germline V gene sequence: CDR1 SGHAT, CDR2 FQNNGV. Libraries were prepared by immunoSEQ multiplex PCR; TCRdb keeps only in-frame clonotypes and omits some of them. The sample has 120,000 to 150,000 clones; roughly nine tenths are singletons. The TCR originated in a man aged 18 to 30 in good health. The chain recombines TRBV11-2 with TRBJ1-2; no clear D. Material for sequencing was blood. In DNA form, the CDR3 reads TGTGCCAGCAGCTTAGGGTTAACGGCTAACTATGGCTACACCTTC. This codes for CASSLGLTANYGYTF.